These 28 T cell receptor beta chains came from one sample sequenced in a study of T cells after yellow fever vaccination (dated by TCRdb to about 2019). Sample treatment or condition, as interpreted from the label and publication: live attenuated yellow fever vaccine strain. The library was built by means of 5' RACE. The sample was run on an Illumina HiSeq 2500. TCRdb redid the processing of the public reads, applying fastp at Q25 and MiXCR, and retained in-frame beta chains. Every distinct CDR3 protein forms one entry, paired with its most common genes and DNA. Present in this sample are about 580,000 distinct CDR3 sequences, around 17% of which were seen just once. The ten largest clones capture around 15% of the sample. Sequenced here: PBMCs, sampled about 5 days after the first yellow fever vaccination. These TCRs come from a man aged 18 to 29 who received the YFV17D yellow fever vaccine.

V is TRBV20-1 and J is TRBJ1-1; a possible D gene is TRBD1 (6 bases). Trimming took off 5 bases at V and 5 bases at J, with 24 bases between the two ends. There are 16 residues in the CDR3. CDR1 is DFQATT, CDR2 SNEGSKA, per germline (reference sequence). The CDR3 DNA reads as TGCAGTGCTCAACAAATCGGGACAACAAGGTGGACTGAAGCTTTCTTT. It encodes CSAQQIGTTRWTEAFF.

The chain has TRBV7-9 and TRBJ2-3, with D perhaps TRBD1 (5 bases). The CDR3 consists of 13 residues. Trimming cost V 4 bases and J 5 bases, with 10 bases left between them. The germline V gene has CDR1 SEHNR and CDR2 FQNEAQ (reference sequence). This CDR3 reads CASSSSRGDTQYF. CDR3 nucleotide sequence: TGTGCCAGCAGCTCAAGTAGGGGAGATACGCAGTATTTT.

The chain is built from TRBV10-3 and TRBJ2-2; D not resolved. Germline-derived CDR1 and CDR2 are ENHRY and SYGVKD. V lost 0 bases to trimming and J lost 0 bases, with 8 bases between them. The CDR3 loop spans 16 amino acids. This CDR3 is CAISESAGTNTGELFF. The CDR3 DNA is TGTGCCATCAGTGAGTCGGCAGGTACGAACACCGGGGAGCTGTTTTTT.

The CDR3 here is CASSQGQALPISYTF. CDR3 DNA sequence: TGTGCCAGCAGCCAAGGACAGGCCCTACCTATAAGCTACACCTTC. V and J are TRBV3-1 and TRBJ1-2, with D perhaps matching TRBD1 (6 bases). The CDR3 has 15 amino acids. The ends were cut back, 1 base at V and 9 bases at J, with 18 bases in the middle. CDR1 is LGHDT, CDR2 YNNKEL, per germline (reference sequence).

A few counts support this clonotype. This chain links TRBV5-1 with TRBJ2-5; D not resolved. Trimming took 2 bases from V and 0 from J, leaving 11 bases between them. The CDR3 is made up of 15 amino acids. Germline V lookup: CDR1 SGHRS, CDR2 YFSETQ. CDR3 in amino acids: CASSLTAPYQETQYF. The CDR3 region has the DNA TGCGCCAGCAGCTTAACAGCTCCTTACCAAGAGACCCAGTACTTC. The full variable domain, with the rest looked up from reference TRBV5-1 and TRBJ2-5, is KAGVTQTPRYLIKTRGQQVTLSCSPISGHRSVSWYQQTPGQGLQFLFEYFSETQRNKGNFPGRFSGRQFSNSRSEMNVSTLELGDSALYLCASSLTAPYQETQYFGPGTRLLVL.

A few counts support this clonotype. The CDR3 sequence is CASSPGQGRGSPLHF. In DNA form, the CDR3 reads TGTGCCAGCAGCCCCGGACAGGGTCGAGGATCACCCCTCCACTTT. The rearrangement joins TRBV7-6 to TRBJ1-6; TRBD1 matches at 8 bases. Germline V gene data show CDR1 as SGHVS and CDR2 as FNYEAQ. The V and J ends lost 5 bases and 10 bases, in that order; junction bases with no gene match: 10. The CDR3 is 15 amino acids.

This clonotype occurred a few times. V and J are TRBV4-3 and TRBJ2-1; 9 nucleotides line up with TRBD1. Trimming took 1 base from V and 6 from J; bases not matched to a gene: 4. The CDR3 spans 15 residues. Germline V gene lookup returns CDR1 LGHNA and CDR2 YSLEER. Here the CDR3 DNA reads TGCGCCAGCAGCCAAGTTAGGGACAGGGTCAATGAGCAGTTCTTC. It encodes CASSQVRDRVNEQFF.

This rearrangement joins TRBV20-1 to TRBJ2-6; no firm D call. CDR1 is DFQATT and CDR2 is SNEGSKA in the germline V gene (reference sequence). The CDR3 has 15 residues. The ends were cut back, 1 base at V and 2 bases at J, with 9 bases in the middle. The CDR3 here is CSARVSPPGANVLTF. The DNA of the CDR3 is TGCAGTGCTAGAGTTAGCCCCCCTGGGGCCAACGTCCTGACTTTC.

This clonotype was found a few times. This chain connects TRBV2 to TRBJ1-5; 8 bases map to TRBD1. This CDR3 is 16 amino acids long. Germline CDR1 reads SNHLY; CDR2 reads FYNNEI. Germline trimming cut 8 bases from V and 7 bases from J; bases unmatched to any gene: 16. CDR3 sequence: CASAKGGQGALQPQHF. The CDR3 DNA is TGTGCCAGCGCCAAGGGGGGGCAGGGGGCTTTGCAGCCCCAGCATTTT.

The chain uses TRBV4-1 and TRBJ2-5; perhaps TRBD2 as D (6 bases). Per the germline V gene, CDR1 is MGHRA and CDR2 is YSYEKL. V shed 2 bases and J shed 5 bases, with 18 bases lying between them. The CDR3 has 16 residues. The CDR3 DNA reads TGCGCCAGCAGCCAAATTCTCGGCGGGGCCGATGAGACCCAGTACTTC. Translating it yields CASSQILGGADETQYF.

In its sample, this clonotype was seen a few times. An end of the junction differs from the germline gene, which may be a read error. This chain connects TRBV2 to TRBJ2-7; D might be TRBD2 (5 bases). This CDR3 spans 10 amino acids. Looked up from germline, CDR1 is SNHLY and CDR2 is FYNNEI. CDR3 sequence reads: CASSSGEMDF. The CDR3 DNA follows: TGTGCCAGCAGTTCCGGGGAAATGGACTTC.

The chain links TRBV10-3 to TRBJ1-4; maybe TRBD1 (6 bases). The germline V gene encodes CDR1 ENHRY and CDR2 SYGVKD. This CDR3 comprises 15 residues. V lost 3 bases to trimming and J lost 6 bases, with 14 bases between them. The CDR3 bases are TGTGCCATCAGTGAAACCGGACAGCCTGATGAAAAACTGTTTTTT. Translating it yields CAISETGQPDEKLFF.

Only a few counts were recorded for this clonotype. The chain carries TRBV6-5 and TRBJ1-2, with D possibly being TRBD1 (5 bases). Trimming cost V 0 bases and J 0 bases, with 8 bases left between them. Per the germline V gene, CDR1 is MNHEY and CDR2 is SVGAGI. The length of the CDR3 is 15 residues. The CDR3 DNA sequence: TGTGCCAGCAGTTACTCGTCCAGGGCTAACTATGGCTACACCTTC. This sequence encodes CASSYSSRANYGYTF.

This clonotype was seen ten or more times. The rearrangement joins TRBV7-2 to TRBJ2-1, with 8 bases aligning to TRBD2. The CDR3 is 14 amino acids. CDR1 and CDR2 (germline): SGHTA, FQGNSA. Unmatched junction bases numbered 6, after V lost 2 bases and J lost 9 bases. The CDR3 loop reads CASSLYRGGGEQFF. The CDR3 nucleotides are TGTGCCAGCAGCTTATATCGGGGGGGAGGTGAGCAGTTCTTC.

This clonotype occurred a few times. Written as DNA, the CDR3 is TGTGCCAGCAGCCTCGACCAGGCCTCCAGGAACTATGGCTACACCTTC. Amino acids: CASSLDQASRNYGYTF. The chain links TRBV5-5 to TRBJ1-2; no definite D call. Germline CDR1 is SGHKS and CDR2 is YYEKEE (reference sequence). Trimming pared 4 bases from V and 2 bases from J, leaving 18 bases between. The CDR3 runs to 16 residues.

The chain recombines TRBV20-1 with TRBJ2-7; D not certain. Germline values: CDR1 DFQATT, CDR2 SNEGSKA (reference sequence). There are 11 residues in the CDR3. Trimming shortened V by 3 bases and J by 1 base, and 4 bases separated the two germline ends. The CDR3: CSARRSYEQYF. In nucleotides, the CDR3 is TGCAGTGCTAGGCGGTCCTACGAGCAGTACTTC.

The V and J genes are TRBV12-3 or TRBV12-4 and TRBJ2-7, with a tentative D call TRBD2 (7 bases). The V end was cut by 3 bases, the J end by 6 bases, with 12 bases between. The CDR3 has 13 amino acids. The CDR3 reads CASSLGGGGEQYF. The CDR3 region has the DNA TGTGCCAGCAGTTTGGGGGGGGGCGGCGAGCAGTACTTC.

Only a few counts were recorded for this clonotype. The V and J genes are TRBV5-4 and TRBJ2-1, with 8 bases matching TRBD2. CDR1 and CDR2 from the germline V gene are SGHNT and YYREEE (reference sequence). Trimming removed 2 bases from V and 6 bases from J; junction bases left unmatched: 7. The CDR3 has 15 amino acids. CDR3: CASSFGLAEANEQFF. The DNA of the CDR3 is TGTGCCAGCAGCTTCGGACTAGCCGAAGCCAATGAGCAGTTCTTC. The variable domain in full, completed from reference TRBV5-4 and TRBJ2-1, reads ETGVTQSPTHLIKTRGQQVTLRCSSQSGHNTVSWYQQALGQGPQFIFQYYREEENGRGNFPPRFSGLQFPNYSSELNVNALELDDSALYLCASSFGLAEANEQFFGPGTRLTVL.

This chain joins TRBV27 and TRBJ1-6; the D is unclear. This CDR3 spans 16 amino acids. Germline V gene data show CDR1 as MNHEY and CDR2 as SMNVEV (reference sequence). V lost 1 base to trimming and J lost 0 bases, with 7 bases between them. CDR3 coding DNA: TGTGCCAGCAGTTTATGGGGTAGCTCCTATAATTCACCCCTCCACTTT. Encoded protein: CASSLWGSSYNSPLHF.

The V gene is TRBV6-5, the J gene TRBJ1-1; D might be TRBD1 (6 bases). V dropped 0 bases and J dropped 3 bases, with 20 bases sitting between them. The CDR3 extends over 18 amino acids. Germline CDR1 reads MNHEY; CDR2 reads SVGAGI. CDR3 sequence: CASSYSIVGRGADTEAFF. The CDR3 DNA sequence: TGTGCCAGCAGTTACTCGATAGTTGGCAGGGGCGCGGACACTGAAGCTTTCTTT.

This clonotype showed up just a few times. The chain joins TRBV29-1 to TRBJ1-5, with D maybe TRBD1 (6 bases). The CDR3 totals 17 residues. V was shortened by 1 base and J by 0 bases, with 16 bases between the two germline ends. The germline V gene has CDR1 SQVTM and CDR2 ANQGSEA. The CDR3 sequence is CSVEVGPGVYSNQPQHF. The CDR3 DNA follows: TGCAGCGTTGAAGTTGGGCCAGGGGTTTATAGCAATCAGCCCCAGCATTTT.

The chain is built from TRBV10-3 and TRBJ1-1; D is undetermined. The ends were cut back, 8 bases at V and 0 bases at J, with 10 bases in the middle. The CDR3 is made up of 13 amino acids. Germline lookup yields CDR1 ENHRY and CDR2 SYGVKD. In DNA, the CDR3 is TGTGCCATCGGACGTATGGTGAACACTGAAGCTTTCTTT. Translated, it gives CAIGRMVNTEAFF.

This chain uses TRBV6-1 with TRBJ1-2; D possibly corresponds to TRBD1 (5 bases). The CDR3 length is 13 residues. Germline V lookup: CDR1 MNHNS, CDR2 SASEGT. V gave up 6 bases and J gave up 5 bases, with 13 bases separating them. The CDR3 loop is CASSLGRAYGYTF. The DNA for the CDR3 is TGTGCCAGCAGCCTGGGACGGGCATATGGCTACACCTTC.

V usage is TRBV6-1 and J usage is TRBJ2-7; 9 bases fit TRBD1. V lost 7 bases, J lost 4 bases, and 14 bases stayed unmatched. This CDR3 contains 16 residues. Germline V gives CDR1 MNHNS, CDR2 SASEGT. CDR3 sequence reads: CASTRTGTGFFYEQYF. The CDR3 DNA reads as TGTGCCAGCACAAGAACCGGGACAGGGTTTTTTTACGAGCAGTACTTC.

The CDR3 region is CASSSSLGPFF. Written as DNA, the CDR3 is TGTGCCAGCAGTTCTTCTTTAGGTCCCTTCTTC. The genes are TRBV12-3 or TRBV12-4 and TRBJ2-1; D remains unclear. V was cut by 4 bases and J by 16 bases, with 14 bases left in between. The CDR3 length is 11 residues.

The J gene is TRBJ2-6, the V gene TRBV5-1; D might be TRBD2 (5 bases). The CDR3 extends over 14 amino acids. CDR1 SGHRS and CDR2 YFSETQ come from the germline V gene. V was trimmed by 6 bases and J by 1 base, leaving 8 bases between them. CDR3 in amino acids: CASMTGSGANVLTF. The CDR3 coding sequence is TGCGCCAGCATGACGGGGTCTGGGGCCAACGTCCTGACTTTC.

This clonotype was detected only a few times. V and J are TRBV20-1 and TRBJ1-5; possible D gene TRBD1, 6 bases. Germline V CDR1 and CDR2: DFQATT, SNEGSKA (reference sequence). The CDR3 loop spans 13 amino acids. V was pared by 4 bases and J by 4 bases, with 11 bases between. The CDR3 DNA follows: TGCAGTGCTATAGGACAGCTGAATCAGCCCCAGCATTTT. Translation: CSAIGQLNQPQHF.

This clonotype came up many times. The CDR3 loop reads CASSSRGGYEQYF. The CDR3 coding sequence is TGTGCCAGCAGCTCAAGAGGCGGATACGAGCAGTACTTC. The rearrangement uses TRBV7-9 and TRBJ2-7; D remains ambiguous. The length of the CDR3 is 13 residues. Trimming cost V 4 bases and J 4 bases, with 11 bases left between them. Germline assignment: CDR1 SEHNR and CDR2 FQNEAQ (reference sequence).